The rows below give T cell receptor beta chains drawn from one sample of a study of OX40 agonist ivuxolimab in advanced cancers. TCRdb's copy holds only in-frame clones and misses some; the assay was immunoSEQ multiplex PCR. The data contain roughly 75,000 clones, 93% of them singletons. Sample: CD4+ or CD8+ T cells sorted from blood, taken in a trial of the OX40 agonist ivuxolimab. The receptor set was obtained from an adult with an advanced solid tumor such as melanoma, head and neck, liver or kidney cancer. The CDR3 runs from the conserved cysteine through the conserved F or W. D genes are given only for firm matches. Size tells how often a clone was seen (once, few, many) or the class of an expanded clone, and some rows leave it out.

V	J	D	size	DNA	CDR3
TRBV6-1	TRBJ1-5	-	-	TGTGCCAGCAGTGAAGCGTCGGGCAGGGAGATCCATCAGCCCCAGCATTTT	CASSEASGREIHQPQHF
TRBV7-3	TRBJ2-2	-	once	TGTGCCAGCAGCGCTGGACCCGGGGAGCTGTTTTTT	CASSAGPGELFF
TRBV9	TRBJ2-7	-	-	TGTGCCAGCAGCGTAGGTGGGGGAGCCGAGAACGAGCAGTACTTC	CASSVGGGAENEQYF
TRBV30	TRBJ1-3	-	-	TGTGCCCGCGCGGACGGGACGGGTGGAAACACCATATATTTT	CARADGTGGNTIYF
TRBV5-6	TRBJ2-7	-	-	TGTGCCAGCAGCTTTCGAGGGGGGGGAGTCTACGAGCAGTACTTC	CASSFRGGGVYEQYF
TRBV4-1	TRBJ1-1	-	-	TGCGCCAGCAGCCAAGCCTCGAGCAGGGGCCTGAACACTGAAGCTTTCTTT	CASSQASSRGLNTEAFF
TRBV29-1	TRBJ1-2	-	-	TGCAGCGTTGAAGGACAGGTGCGACAGTCCCCCACTAACTATGGCTACACCTTC	CSVEGQVRQSPTNYGYTF
TRBV4-1	TRBJ1-2	-	-	TGCGCCAGCAGCCAAGATGGATTTAATGGCTACACCTTC	CASSQDGFNGYTF
TRBV25-1	TRBJ1-2	-	-	TGTGCCAGCAAAATAGGGACCGACTACACCTTC	CASKIGTDYTF
TRBV29-1	TRBJ1-2	-	-	TGCAGCGTTGAGCGGGACACCTTCCCCTATGGCTACACCTTC	CSVERDTFPYGYTF
TRBV2	TRBJ1-2	-	once	TGTGCCAACCCGCAGGAGTCCTATGGCTACACCTTC	CANPQESYGYTF
TRBV5-6	TRBJ2-3	TRBD2	-	TGTGCCAGCAGATTTGGGACTAGCGGGAGCTTTGGCACAGATACGCAGTATTTT	CASRFGTSGSFGTDTQYF
TRBV30	TRBJ1-6	-	once	TGTGCCTGGAGGGAATATTATAATTCACCCCTCCACTTT	CAWREYYNSPLHF
TRBV29-1	TRBJ2-7	-	-	TGCAGCGTTCGGACGGGAAGCTACGAGCAGTACTTC	CSVRTGSYEQYF
TRBV27	TRBJ2-1	-	once	TGTGCCAGCAGTATGGGGACGTACGGTGAGCAGTTCTTC	CASSMGTYGEQFF
TRBV13	TRBJ2-1	TRBD1	-	TGTGCCAGCAGCTTAAGCCCGGGACAGGGTTACAATGAGCAGTTCTTC	CASSLSPGQGYNEQFF
TRBV11-2	TRBJ2-1	-	-	TGTGCCAGCAGCGTCCCGTTCGGCGACTGGCAGGCCAATGAGCAGTTCTTC	CASSVPFGDWQANEQFF
TRBV14	TRBJ2-3	-	few	TGTGCCAGCAGGGCTAGTTGGAGCACAGATACGCAGTATTTT	CASRASWSTDTQYF
TRBV7-9	TRBJ2-7	TRBD2	-	TGTGCCAGCAGCAACGGGACTAGCGGGAGTTTGTACTTC	CASSNGTSGSLYF
TRBV20-1	TRBJ1-1	-	-	TGCAGTGCTCAAAAGGCCACTGAAGCTTTCTTT	CSAQKATEAFF
TRBV15	TRBJ2-7	-	-	TGTGCCACCAGCAAGGACGTGAACGTTGAACACCACGAGCAGTACTTC	CATSKDVNVEHHEQYF
TRBV13	TRBJ2-1	TRBD2	-	TGTGCCAGCAGCCCGACGGGACTAGCGGGGGGGCCCTACAATGAGCAGTTCTTC	CASSPTGLAGGPYNEQFF
TRBV2	TRBJ1-2	-	-	TGTGCCAGCAGTGAAGCGCTTATGAATCGCTATGGCTACACCTTC	CASSEALMNRYGYTF
TRBV15	TRBJ1-2	-	-	TGTGCCACCAGTCCCTCCCGGGTGTATGGCTACACCTTC	CATSPSRVYGYTF
TRBV2	TRBJ1-5	-	once	TGTGCCAGCAGTGGGGTCCATCAGCCCCAGCATTTT	CASSGVHQPQHF